Sequencing of this T cell receptor (beta chain) was carried out in a study of post-analysis software for immune sequencing data. Study-wide points: Four or five TRBV segments (TRBV5-6, TRBV5-1 and TRBV20-1 among them) occurred more frequently in patients than in controls. Diversity measured as normalized Chao1 was significantly lower in multiple sclerosis patients than in controls.

This clonotype has a handful of counts. Its antigen is unknown. Germline V gene lookup returns CDR1 ENHRY and CDR2 SYGVKD. Trimming left V 0 bases short and J 7 bases short, with 16 bases between. The CDR3 loop spans 16 amino acids. The library was made from cDNA and included unique molecular identifiers. T cells numbering about 0.9 to 11 million yielded roughly 0.5 million cDNA molecules. TCRdb re-derived calls from the PCR reads in MiXCR, one entry per CDR3 protein. This table has fewer than 700,000 distinct CDR3 sequences, roughly 47% appearing once. This clonotype was sampled from a girl aged 10-17 years with multiple sclerosis. The chain links TRBV10-3 to TRBJ2-1; D may be TRBD2 (6 bases). Sequencing input: blood. CDR3 coding DNA: TGTGCCATCAGTGAGTCGCCCGGGAGTGGAGGGAATGAGCAGTTCTTC. This codes for CAISESPGSGGNEQFF.